This entry concerns a single TCR beta chain. This clonotype was seen repeatedly, ten times or more. The specificity of this receptor is unknown. No clone much larger than this one lies a single base away; base qualities are absent. The data belong to a study of spatial heterogeneity in lung cancer (dated by TCRdb to the late 2010s). General notes on the study: More beta-chain than alpha-chain transcripts were consistently detected, likely reflecting higher beta-chain transcript abundance. In tumor regions, TCR transcript counts showed a strong correlation with a T cell transcriptional module score from matched bulk RNA-seq. In the raw uncorrected reads, each unique combination of TCR and UMI appeared on average more than ten times. In non-small cell lung cancer, the study quantitatively compared TCR alpha and beta repertoires across several tumor regions, matched nontumor lung, and blood. TCR repertoire features were related to nonsynonymous mutation counts determined by whole-exome sequencing of tumor tissue. At surgery, both alpha and beta chains were TCR-sequenced in over 200 tumor regions, about 64 matched nontumor lung samples and around 50 PBMC samples.

General conclusions and limits of the study: Additional single-cell paired TCR alpha and beta sequencing was considered necessary to confirm, at a functional level, the hypothesis that regional TCRs recognize regional mutations. Counts of ubiquitous and regional expanded TCRs correlated with counts of ubiquitous and regional nonsynonymous mutations, respectively. TCR-seq coverage of tumor T cells was estimated at only roughly 6.6% for alpha chains and about 13% for beta chains. The tumor nonsynonymous mutation count correlated with the number of expanded intratumoral alpha and beta TCRs.

This specimen's time point label, per the study, means: sample taken at primary tumor resection. Donors were some 78 patients with early-stage, untreated non-small cell lung cancer from the lung TRACERx cohort. Without any cell sorting, TCR sequencing was performed on whole RNA extracted either from tumor and nontumor lung tissue or from cryopreserved PBMC samples. A patient was chosen for TCR sequencing only when enough RNA was available from at least two tumor regions. A lung pathologist reviewed the tumor and adjacent nontumor lung specimens before the specimens were selected. Libraries were constructed by 5' RACE. The data were produced on a NextSeq 500. The TCR library protocol attached a unique molecular identifier to each TCR cDNA molecule to allow correction of PCR and sequencing errors. In the original analysis: TCR identification, UMI-based error correction and CDR3 extraction were all carried out with Decombinator tools. Expanded TCRs were defined as those above a frequency of 2 per 1,000, corresponding to the top 1% of the tumor frequency distribution. Expanded tumor TCRs statistically deemed absent (corrected P<0.05) from at least one tumor region were classed as regional, and all other expanded tumor TCRs were classed as ubiquitous. Each repertoire was subsampled 100 times to 5,000 TCRs, after which Renyi diversity was computed with the R vegan package. CDR3 similarity networks were built from amino acid triplet string-kernel similarity, with CDR3s being connected when pairwise similarity was above 0.82. Starting from the raw public reads, TCRdb applied fastp trimming at Q25, assembled clones with MiXCR and retained in-frame beta chains. Rows matching on CDR3 protein sequence are summarized as one entry with the most common DNA and genes. The V and J calls and clone size come from TCRdb's table, not from the authors' own analysis. This sample comprises 100,000 or so distinct CDR3 sequences, nearly 4.5% of them detected only once. Clones ranked in the top ten supply around 21% of the sample.

The clonotype comes from a male donor with early-stage non-small cell lung cancer. The material was lung tumor tissue, obtained at surgery.

The CDR3 in this case is CASSVDPFLPYGYTF. The sequenced DNA is TGTGCCAGCAGCGTAGACCCCTTTCTGCCCTATGGCTACACCTTC. The V gene is TRBV9 and the J gene is TRBJ1-2, with the D gene not confidently named. The CDR3 has 15 amino acids, counting the end cysteine and phenylalanine. The DNA shown is the 45-base CDR3, in frame from base 1. Reading the germline V gene gives CDR1 SGDLS and CDR2 YYNGEE. Deletion took 0 bases off V and 4 bases off J, with a span of 13 bases between the germline ends.